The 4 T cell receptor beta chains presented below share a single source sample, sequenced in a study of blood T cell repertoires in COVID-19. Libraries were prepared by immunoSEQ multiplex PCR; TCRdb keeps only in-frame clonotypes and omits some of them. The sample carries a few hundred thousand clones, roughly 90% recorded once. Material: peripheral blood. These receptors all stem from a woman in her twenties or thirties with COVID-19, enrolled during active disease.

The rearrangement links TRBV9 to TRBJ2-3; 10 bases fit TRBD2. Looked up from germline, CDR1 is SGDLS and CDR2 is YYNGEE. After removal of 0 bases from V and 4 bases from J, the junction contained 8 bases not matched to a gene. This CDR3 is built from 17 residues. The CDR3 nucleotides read TGTGCCAGCAGCGTAGCGTCAGCGGGGGGGCTAGCAGATACGCAGTATTTT. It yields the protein CASSVASAGGLADTQYF. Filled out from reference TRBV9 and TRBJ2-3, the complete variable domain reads DSGVTQTPKHLITATGQRVTLRCSPRSGDLSVYWYQQSLDQGLQFLIQYYNGEERAKGNILERFSAQQFPDLHSELNLSSLELGDSALYFCASSVASAGGLADTQYFGPGTRLTVL.

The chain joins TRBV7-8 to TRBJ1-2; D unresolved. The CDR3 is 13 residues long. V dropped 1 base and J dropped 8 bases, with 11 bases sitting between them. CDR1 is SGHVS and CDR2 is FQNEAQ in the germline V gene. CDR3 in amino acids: CASSLDRLEGYTF. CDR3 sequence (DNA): TGTGCCAGCAGCTTAGATAGATTAGAGGGCTACACCTTC.

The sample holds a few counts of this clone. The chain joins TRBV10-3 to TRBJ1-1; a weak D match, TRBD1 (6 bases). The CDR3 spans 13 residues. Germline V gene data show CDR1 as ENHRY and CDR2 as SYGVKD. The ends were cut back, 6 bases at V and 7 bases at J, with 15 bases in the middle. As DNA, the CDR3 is TGTGCCATCAGCGGGGGGGGCCGGGATGAAGCTTTCTTT. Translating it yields CAISGGGRDEAFF.

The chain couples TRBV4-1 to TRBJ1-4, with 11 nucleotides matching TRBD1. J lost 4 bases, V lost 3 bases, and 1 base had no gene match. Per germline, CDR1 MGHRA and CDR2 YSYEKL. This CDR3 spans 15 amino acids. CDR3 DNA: TGCGCCAGCAGCCAGGGGACAGGGGGTAATGAAAAACTGTTTTTT. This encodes CASSQGTGGNEKLFF.